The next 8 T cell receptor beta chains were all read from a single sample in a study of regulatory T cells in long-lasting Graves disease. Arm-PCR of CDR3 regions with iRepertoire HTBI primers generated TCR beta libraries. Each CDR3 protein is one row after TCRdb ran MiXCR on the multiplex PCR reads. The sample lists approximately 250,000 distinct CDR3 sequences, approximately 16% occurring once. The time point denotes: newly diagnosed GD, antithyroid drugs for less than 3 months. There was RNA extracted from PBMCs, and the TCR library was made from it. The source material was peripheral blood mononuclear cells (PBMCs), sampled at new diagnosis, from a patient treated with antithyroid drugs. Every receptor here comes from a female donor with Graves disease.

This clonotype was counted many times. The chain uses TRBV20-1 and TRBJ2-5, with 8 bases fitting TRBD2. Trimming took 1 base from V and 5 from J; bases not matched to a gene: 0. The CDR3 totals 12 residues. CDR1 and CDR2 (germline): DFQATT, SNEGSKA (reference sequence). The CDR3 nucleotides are TGCAGTGCTAGAGCGGGAGGGGAGACCCAGTACTTC. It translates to CSARAGGETQYF.

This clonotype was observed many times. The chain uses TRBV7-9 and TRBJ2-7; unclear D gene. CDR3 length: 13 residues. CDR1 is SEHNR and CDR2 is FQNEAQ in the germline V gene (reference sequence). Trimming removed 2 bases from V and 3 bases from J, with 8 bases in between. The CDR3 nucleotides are TGTGCCAGCAGCTTAAACAGCTACTACGAGCAGTACTTC. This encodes CASSLNSYYEQYF.

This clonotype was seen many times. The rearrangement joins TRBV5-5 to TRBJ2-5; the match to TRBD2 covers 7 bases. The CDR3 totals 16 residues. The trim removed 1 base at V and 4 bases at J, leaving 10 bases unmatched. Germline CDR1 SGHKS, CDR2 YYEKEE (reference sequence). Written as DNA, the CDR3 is TGTGCCAGCAGCTTGAGGGTAGCGTGGGGGGGAGAGACCCAGTACTTC. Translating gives CASSLRVAWGGETQYF. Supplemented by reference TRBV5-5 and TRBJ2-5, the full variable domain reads DAGVTQSPTHLIKTRGQQVTLRCSPISGHKSVSWYQQVLGQGPQFIFQYYEKEERGRGNFPDRFSARQFPNYSSELNVNALLLGDSALYLCASSLRVAWGGETQYFGPGTRLLVL.

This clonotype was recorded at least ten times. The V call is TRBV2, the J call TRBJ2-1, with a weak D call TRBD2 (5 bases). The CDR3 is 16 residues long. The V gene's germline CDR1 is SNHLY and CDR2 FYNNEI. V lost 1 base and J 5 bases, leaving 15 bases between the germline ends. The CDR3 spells CASSEGSSLGDNEQFF. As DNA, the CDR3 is TGTGCCAGCAGTGAAGGGTCTAGCCTCGGTGACAATGAGCAGTTCTTC.

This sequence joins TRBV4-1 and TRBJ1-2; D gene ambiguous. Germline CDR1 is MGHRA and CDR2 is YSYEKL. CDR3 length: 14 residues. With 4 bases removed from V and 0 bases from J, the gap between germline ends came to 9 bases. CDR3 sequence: CASSPVIANYGYTF. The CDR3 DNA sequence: TGCGCCAGCAGCCCAGTAATAGCTAACTATGGCTACACCTTC.

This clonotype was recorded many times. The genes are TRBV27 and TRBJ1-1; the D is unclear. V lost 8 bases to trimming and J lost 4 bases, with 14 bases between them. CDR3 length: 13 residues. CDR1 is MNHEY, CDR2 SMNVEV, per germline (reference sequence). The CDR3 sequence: CASRPRAGTEAFF. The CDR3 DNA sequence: TGTGCCAGCCGTCCCCGTGCCGGCACTGAAGCTTTCTTT.

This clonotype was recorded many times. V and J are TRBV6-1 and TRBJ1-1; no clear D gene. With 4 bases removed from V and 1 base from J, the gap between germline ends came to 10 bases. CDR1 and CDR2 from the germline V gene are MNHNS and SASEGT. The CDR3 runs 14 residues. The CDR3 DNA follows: TGTGCCAGCAGTGTCGGGGAAGAGAACACTGAAGCTTTCTTT. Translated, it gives CASSVGEENTEAFF.

CDR3 sequence (DNA): TGCAGTGCTAGTGGGGCCCGATACACCTTC. Translated: CSASGARYTF. The rearrangement links TRBV20-1 to TRBJ1-2; D possibly corresponds to TRBD1 (5 bases). The CDR3 has 10 residues. In germline, CDR1 is DFQATT, CDR2 SNEGSKA (reference sequence). V was shortened by 3 bases and J by 11 bases, with 10 bases between the two germline ends.